What follows describes a single T cell receptor beta chain. This sample includes further DNA sequences coding for the same CDR3. This sample was included in a study of blood T cell repertoires in COVID-19. Method: immunoSEQ multiplex PCR; TCRdb's copy keeps in-frame clones and lacks some. This table holds about 75,000 clones, roughly 91% found once. The V and J ends lost 2 bases and 0 bases respectively, with 8 bases between them. In germline, CDR1 is SGHRS, CDR2 YFSETQ. The CDR3 extends over 15 amino acids. The sequence derives from a human donor in a cohort sampled during active COVID-19. The sample was peripheral blood. The genes are TRBV5-1 and TRBJ1-4, with D possibly TRBD1 on 5 matching bases. The CDR3 region is CASSLQAATNEKLFF. CDR3 coding DNA: TGCGCCAGCAGCTTACAGGCCGCAACTAATGAAAAACTGTTTTTT. Full variable domain (rest looked up from reference TRBV5-1 and TRBJ1-4): KAGVTQTPRYLIKTRGQQVTLSCSPISGHRSVSWYQQTPGQGLQFLFEYFSETQRNKGNFPGRFSGRQFSNSRSEMNVSTLELGDSALYLCASSLQAATNEKLFFGSGTQLSVL.